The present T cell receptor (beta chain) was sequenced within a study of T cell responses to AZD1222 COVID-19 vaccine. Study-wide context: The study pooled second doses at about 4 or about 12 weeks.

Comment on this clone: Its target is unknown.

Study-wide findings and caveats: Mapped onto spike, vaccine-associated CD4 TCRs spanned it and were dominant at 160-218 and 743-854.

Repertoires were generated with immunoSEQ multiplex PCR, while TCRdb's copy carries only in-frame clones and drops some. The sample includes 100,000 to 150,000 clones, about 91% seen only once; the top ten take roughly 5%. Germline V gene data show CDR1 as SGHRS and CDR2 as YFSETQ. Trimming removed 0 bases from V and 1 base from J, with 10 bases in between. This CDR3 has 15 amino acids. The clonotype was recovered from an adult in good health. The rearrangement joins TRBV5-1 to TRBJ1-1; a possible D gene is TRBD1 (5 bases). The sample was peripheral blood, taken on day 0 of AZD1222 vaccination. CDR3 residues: CASSLVWGQNTEAFF. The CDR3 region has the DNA TGCGCCAGCAGCTTGGTTTGGGGCCAGAACACTGAAGCTTTCTTT.